This T cell receptor (beta chain) was captured by sequencing in a study of circulating CD8 cells and anti-PD-1 response in melanoma (dated by TCRdb to the early 2020s). Concerning the study at large: Patients received nivolumab intravenously at 3 mg/kg every 2 weeks. The melanoma cohort had some 13 patients, seven of whom got anti-PD-1 as first-line therapy, while the other six had previously had targeted therapy or immunotherapy. The TCR repertoire analysis was performed on some 11 melanoma patients, comprising 7 non-responders and 4 responders. PD-1 on on-treatment samples was detected using a biotinylated anti-human IgG4 antibody. Patients with complete or partial responses were classified as responders, and patients with stable or progressive disease (RECIST v1.1) were classified as non-responders.

Using a BD FACSAria II cell sorter, four subsets defined by PD-1 and/or TIGIT were sorted from live CD3+CD8+TCRalphabeta+ cells. Circulating CD8 T cells were sorted into four subsets by PD-1 and TIGIT expression to characterize their relevance to anti-PD-1 therapy response. Both TCR alpha and TCR beta chains were sequenced from each sorted CD8 T-cell subset. Peripheral blood was collected before the first anti-PD-1 injection, after two injections and after four injections. PBMCs were isolated immediately by Ficoll gradient centrifugation. Until use, PBMCs were stored frozen in liquid nitrogen in RPMI containing roughly 20% FCS and approximately 10% DMSO. Thawed PBMCs were stained with a viability dye and antibodies against CD3, CD8alpha, TCRalphabeta, PD-1 and TIGIT. The RNeasy Kit was used to extract total RNA, and all samples had a RIN greater than 7. Spanning cysteine to phenylalanine, the CDR3 consists of 15 amino acids. Just CDR3 DNA is preserved here, 45 bases in frame from base 1. From the germline V gene, CDR1 is MNHEY and CDR2 is SVGEGT.

By how much of the sample it makes up, this clonotype is large (0.1 to 1%). Its target antigen remains unknown. The germline gene is not matched at one end of the junction; a read error may be the cause. The paper's findings and limits, for the study overall: Because of limited material, replicates were generally not included when the experiments were performed. Since no tumor material could be accessed, the researchers instead assessed tumor reactivity using peptide assays on expanded sorted subsets. Between subsets, repertoires were largely private, with fewer than 8% of TRB clonotypes shared at M1, and the highest sharing was seen between DPOS and TIGIT. The authors pointed out that the cohort included both treatment-naive and previously treated patients, and that this mix could influence the results. Only baseline and M1 samples, drawn from a small cohort with few responders, went into the published TCR repertoire comparisons. The DNEG repertoire had the highest diversity, the PD-1 and DPOS repertoires had similar and higher clonality, and the TIGIT repertoires had the lowest diversity.

Instrument used: NextSeq 500. The QIAseq Immune Repertoire RNA Library Kit, Human TCR Panel was used to prepare TCR libraries from about 14 ng of total RNA. The TCR libraries were sequenced on an Illumina NextSeq using a Mid Output V2 kit and asymmetric 261x41 paired-end reads. Every TCR library was diluted down to roughly 4 nM, then pooled, denatured and loaded at about 0.92 pM. As for how the authors treated the data: TCR FASTQ files were processed in the QIAGEN GeneGlobe Data Analysis Center, and downstream analysis was performed in R 3.5.2. Clonality was calculated as one minus the Shannon entropy normalized by the log of the number of unique productive sequences. For each subset, Fisher exact tests at 5% FDR were used to find TRA or TRB clonotypes whose abundance differed between baseline and M1. Clonotypes with differential abundance were classified as emerging, expanding, contracting or non-expanding/contracting. Repertoire overlap between patients was measured with Morisita's overlap index. TCRdb reran the public reads through fastp at Q25 and MiXCR, keeping productive beta chains. CDR3 protein sequences are deduplicated, and each keeps its most common genes and DNA. The V and J calls and clone size come from TCRdb's table, not from the authors' own analysis. This sample is represented by almost 300 distinct CDR3 sequences; around 4.2% of them were singletons. The ten most abundant clones make up 25% to 30% of the sample.

Recombination connected TRBV6-2 or TRBV6-3 to TRBJ2-1; 11 nucleotides in the junction match TRBD2. Sequences were derived from CD8+ T cells from PBMCs, sampled at baseline or after one month of anti-PD-1 therapy (not recorded which). This sequence was found in a human donor with melanoma. Here is the DNA: TGTGCCAGCAGCCCCGGACTAGCGGGTTACAATGGGCAGTTCTTC. Its protein product is CASSPGLAGYNGQFF.